One and the same sample provided the 32 T cell receptor beta chains below, sequenced in a study of blood T cell repertoires in COVID-19. Sequencing used immunoSEQ multiplex PCR; TCRdb keeps in-frame clones, though not all of them. Of tens of thousands of clones in the sample, 75% to 80% were seen once. Sequences were obtained from peripheral blood. The origin of the receptors is a man aged 65-85 years with active or convalescent COVID-19.

As for this clone: At one end the junction does not follow the germline gene, possibly because of a read error. V is TRBV3-1 (or the pseudogene TRBV3-2) and J is TRBJ1-5, with no clear D. CDR1 LGHDT and CDR2 YNNKEL come from the germline V gene (reference sequence). The CDR3 spans 14 residues. The CDR3 DNA follows: TGTGCCAGCAGCAAAGAGTATAGCAATCAGCCCCAGCATTTT. As protein: CASSKEYSNQPQHF.

The chain recombines TRBV9 with TRBJ1-3; 8 nucleotides agree with TRBD1. CDR3 length: 17 amino acids. The J segment lost 0 bases and the V segment lost 4 bases, leaving 9 bases of the junction unmatched. The V gene's germline CDR1 is SGDLS and CDR2 YYNGEE. CDR3 in DNA: TGTGCCAGCAGCAACAGGGGGGCGATCTTCTCTGGAAACACCATATATTTT. Translating gives CASSNRGAIFSGNTIYF.

The gene calls are TRBV6-5 and TRBJ2-3; maybe TRBD1 (6 bases). Germline V gene sequence: CDR1 MNHEY, CDR2 SVGAGI. The V end was cut by 7 bases, the J end by 5 bases, with 10 bases between. The CDR3 is 12 residues long. CDR3 nucleotide sequence: TGTGCCAGCATGGGGGCCGAAGATACGCAGTATTTT. Its protein is CASMGAEDTQYF.

The V call is TRBV6-5, the J call TRBJ2-1; possible D gene TRBD1, 5 bases. Germline lookup yields CDR1 MNHEY and CDR2 SVGAGI. Trimming left V 7 bases short and J 7 bases short, with 17 bases between. The length of the CDR3 is 14 residues. CDR3 residues: CASTPIGQRNEQFF. The CDR3 DNA sequence: TGTGCCAGCACCCCCATAGGACAACGAAATGAGCAGTTCTTC.

In this sample, this clone turned up a few times. The chain links TRBV5-1 to TRBJ1-2; TRBD1 matches at 9 bases. The V gene's germline CDR1 is SGHRS and CDR2 YFSETQ. CDR3 size: 13 residues. Trimming at V came to 0 bases and at J to 8 bases, leaving 2 bases not matched to a gene. CDR3 in amino acids: CASSLEGQGGYTF. Here the CDR3 DNA reads TGCGCCAGCAGCTTGGAGGGACAGGGAGGCTACACCTTC.

This clone was picked up a small number of times. The CDR3 sequence: CASSYRGGGGPGELFF. The DNA for the CDR3 is TGTGCCAGCAGCTATCGCGGGGGCGGGGGACCCGGGGAGCTGTTTTTT. The rearrangement uses TRBV7-3 and TRBJ2-2; possible D gene TRBD2, 7 bases. V was clipped by 4 bases and J by 6 bases, with 18 bases between them. The CDR3 length is 16 residues. The germline CDR1 and CDR2 sequences are SGHTA and FQGTGA.

The genes are TRBV9 and TRBJ1-4, with a weak D call TRBD1 (5 bases). Trimming cost V 2 bases and J 6 bases, with 8 bases left between them. The length of the CDR3 is 13 residues. Per germline, CDR1 SGDLS and CDR2 YYNGEE. CDR3 region: CASSVRDYEKLFF. The CDR3, as DNA: TGTGCCAGCAGCGTCCGGGACTATGAAAAACTGTTTTTT.

The chain employs TRBV7-9 and TRBJ1-1, with a possible D match to TRBD1 (5 bases). The CDR3 length is 15 residues. The V end lost 1 base, the J end lost 3 bases, and 12 bases lay between the germline ends. Germline CDR1 and CDR2: SEHNR and FQNEAQ (reference sequence). The chain's CDR3 is CASSLGAGLDTEAFF. DNA for the CDR3: TGTGCCAGCAGCTTAGGGGCAGGGTTGGACACTGAAGCTTTCTTT.

The chain recombines TRBV7-9 with TRBJ1-1; maybe TRBD1 (5 bases). This CDR3 is 15 amino acids long. The germline gives CDR1 SEHNR, CDR2 FQNEAQ (reference sequence). V lost 5 bases and J lost 0, with 13 bases in between. CDR3 nucleotides: TGTGCCAGCAGCCCCCAGGGTTCGATGAACACTGAAGCTTTCTTT. Encoded protein: CASSPQGSMNTEAFF.

V gene TRBV7-9 combines with J gene TRBJ2-3, with D maybe TRBD1 (6 bases). V lost 8 bases and J lost 2, with 11 bases in between. CDR3 length: 13 residues. From germline, CDR1 is SEHNR and CDR2 FQNEAQ (reference sequence). CDR3: CASRQGTTDTQYF. For the CDR3, the DNA is TGTGCCAGCCGTCAGGGGACCACAGATACGCAGTATTTT.

The chain combines TRBV7-9 with TRBJ1-6; D unclear. With 2 bases removed from V and 9 bases from J, the gap between germline ends came to 8 bases. This CDR3 comprises 13 residues. The germline CDR1 and CDR2 sequences are SEHNR and FQNEAQ (reference sequence). The CDR3, as DNA: TGTGCCAGCAGCTTAAGCCAGGTTTCACCCCTCCACTTT. Translation gives CASSLSQVSPLHF.

The chain employs TRBV5-4 and TRBJ2-7; 8 bases agree with TRBD1. In germline, CDR1 is SGHNT, CDR2 YYREEE (reference sequence). The CDR3 sequence is 15 residues long. Trimming cost V 4 bases and J 0 bases; bases outside gene matches: 6. CDR3 bases: TGTGCCAGCAGCCATGGACAGGGTAGCTCCTACGAGCAGTACTTC. Residues: CASSHGQGSSYEQYF. Full variable domain (remainder filled in from reference TRBV5-4 and TRBJ2-7): ETGVTQSPTHLIKTRGQQVTLRCSSQSGHNTVSWYQQALGQGPQFIFQYYREEENGRGNFPPRFSGLQFPNYSSELNVNALELDDSALYLCASSHGQGSSYEQYFGPGTRLTVT.

V is TRBV10-2 and J is TRBJ2-3; tentative D call: TRBD1 (5 bases). Trimming took 3 bases from V and 2 from J, leaving 6 bases between them. This CDR3 is 13 amino acids long. The V gene's germline CDR1 is WSHSY and CDR2 SAAADI. CDR3 protein: CASSDRDTDTQYF. DNA for the CDR3: TGCGCCAGCAGTGACAGGGACACAGATACGCAGTATTTT.

This chain uses TRBV15 with TRBJ2-7; the match to TRBD2 covers 10 bases. Germline values: CDR1 LNHNV, CDR2 YYDKDF (reference sequence). Trimming removed 0 bases from V and 5 bases from J; junction bases left unmatched: 4. The CDR3 contains 15 residues. The CDR3 reads CATSRELAGSNEQYF. DNA of the CDR3: TGTGCCACCAGCAGAGAACTAGCGGGGTCCAACGAGCAGTACTTC.

V and J are TRBV5-4 and TRBJ1-2; D remains ambiguous. From germline, CDR1 is SGHNT and CDR2 YYREEE (reference sequence). CDR3 length: 13 residues. The V and J ends lost 0 bases and 6 bases respectively, with 9 bases between them. The CDR3 reads CASSLETDDGYTF. CDR3 DNA sequence: TGTGCCAGCAGCTTGGAGACTGACGATGGCTACACCTTC.

This chain links TRBV4-1 with TRBJ2-7, with D possibly being TRBD2 (5 bases). Germline lookup yields CDR1 MGHRA and CDR2 YSYEKL. This CDR3 has 15 amino acids. V lost 0 bases and J lost 3, with 12 bases in between. The CDR3 reads CASSQDEGSGYEQYF. CDR3 nucleotide sequence: TGCGCCAGCAGCCAAGATGAGGGATCAGGCTACGAGCAGTACTTC.

The chain carries TRBV6-4 and TRBJ1-1; a weak D match, TRBD1 (5 bases). This CDR3 is 18 amino acids long. The germline V and J ends were trimmed by 10 bases and 6 bases, with 33 bases remaining between them. Germline V gives CDR1 MRHNA, CDR2 SNTAGT. The CDR3 is CATYYFVGGRGSWPEAFF. The CDR3 DNA reads TGTGCCACCTATTACTTCGTCGGGGGGAGGGGTAGTTGGCCTGAAGCTTTCTTT.

This chain joins TRBV18 and TRBJ2-5; D may be TRBD1 (6 bases). This CDR3 has 14 residues. Germline CDR1 KGHSH, CDR2 LQKENI. The germline V and J ends were trimmed by 0 bases and 5 bases, with 10 bases remaining between them. Here the CDR3 reads CASSPPSQGETQYF. The CDR3 bases are TGTGCCAGCTCACCACCTTCCCAGGGGGAGACCCAGTACTTC.

V usage is TRBV2 and J usage is TRBJ1-2; D is unclear. The CDR3 is 12 residues long. The ends were cut back, 6 bases at V and 2 bases at J, with 7 bases in the middle. Looked up from germline, CDR1 is SNHLY and CDR2 is FYNNEI. DNA of the CDR3: TGTGCCAGCAGACGAGTCAACTATGGCTACACCTTC. Translating gives CASRRVNYGYTF.

This clone was observed a few times. This chain connects TRBV11-1 to TRBJ1-1; unclear D gene. Germline V gene lookup returns CDR1 SGHAT and CDR2 FQDESV (reference sequence). V shed 5 bases and J shed 0 bases, with 16 bases lying between them. This CDR3 has 16 residues. Here the CDR3 reads CASSPEAAGLNTEAFF. In nucleotides, the CDR3 is TGTGCCAGCAGCCCTGAGGCGGCGGGCCTGAACACTGAAGCTTTCTTT.

This clone showed up just a few times. The chain combines TRBV6-5 with TRBJ1-3; 7 nucleotides match TRBD1. J was trimmed by 7 bases and V by 6 bases; bases with no gene match: 12. Germline lookup yields CDR1 MNHEY and CDR2 SVGAGI. There are 15 residues in the CDR3. In DNA, the CDR3 is TGTGCCAGCAGCCCCAAAGGGGGCTTGGTGAACACCATATATTTT. Encoded protein: CASSPKGGLVNTIYF.

This chain connects TRBV6-5 to TRBJ1-6; a possible D gene is TRBD1 (5 bases). With 0 bases removed from V and 9 bases from J, the gap between germline ends came to 15 bases. Germline CDR1 MNHEY, CDR2 SVGAGI. This CDR3 is 16 amino acids long. CDR3 sequence: CASSYSGGGIGSPLHF. The CDR3 coding sequence is TGTGCCAGCAGTTACTCGGGGGGTGGAATCGGTTCACCCCTCCACTTT.

The chain is built from TRBV18 and TRBJ2-1, with 13 nucleotides matching TRBD2. Germline V gene lookup returns CDR1 KGHSH and CDR2 LQKENI. Trimming took 2 bases from V and 8 from J; bases not matched to a gene: 3. The length of the CDR3 is 15 residues. The DNA for the CDR3 is TGTGCCAGCTCACCAAGGACTAGCGGGGGCCATGAGCAGTTCTTC. Translated: CASSPRTSGGHEQFF.

This chain links TRBV4-1 with TRBJ2-2; 14 bases line up with TRBD2. The germline CDR1 and CDR2 sequences are MGHRA and YSYEKL. This CDR3 contains 16 residues. The ends lost 9 bases at V and 0 bases at J; junction bases unmatched: 3. DNA for the CDR3: TGCGCCAGTCGACTAGCGGGGGGGTCGAACACCGGGGAGCTGTTTTTT. Protein: CASRLAGGSNTGELFF.

The rearrangement links TRBV6-6 to TRBJ1-1; 9 bases align to TRBD1. The CDR3 has 14 amino acids. Germline CDR1 reads MNHNY; CDR2 reads SVGAGI (reference sequence). Trimming took 6 bases from V and 3 from J; bases not matched to a gene: 5. CDR3 nucleotide sequence: TGTGCCAGCAGCATACAGGGGGCGCACACTGAAGCTTTCTTT. Its protein is CASSIQGAHTEAFF.

The rearrangement joins TRBV30 to TRBJ2-3; weak D call: TRBD2 (6 bases). The CDR3 sequence is 16 residues long. Germline CDR1 reads GTSNPN; CDR2 reads SVGIG (reference sequence). The V end lost 3 bases, the J end lost 3 bases, and 19 bases lay between the germline ends. The CDR3: CAWRMEGQIQTDTQYF. The CDR3 DNA sequence: TGTGCCTGGAGAATGGAGGGGCAGATACAGACAGATACGCAGTATTTT.

This clone showed up just once. The chain uses TRBV5-6 and TRBJ2-7, with D possibly TRBD1 on 5 matching bases. The CDR3 is made up of 13 amino acids. Looked up from germline, CDR1 is SGHDT and CDR2 is YYEEEE. V was trimmed by 2 bases and J by 3 bases, leaving 9 bases between them. The chain's CDR3 is CASSLQAFYEQYF. Here the CDR3 DNA reads TGTGCCAGCAGCTTACAGGCCTTCTACGAGCAGTACTTC.

The chain couples TRBV6-1 to TRBJ2-7; 9 bases line up with TRBD1. The CDR3 is made up of 18 amino acids. V trimming: 2 bases; J trimming: 5 bases; junction bases outside the gene matches: 16. CDR1 and CDR2 (germline): MNHNS, SASEGT. The CDR3 DNA reads as TGTGCCAGCAGTGAACAATACGTACCGGGACAGGGTACGAACGAGCAGTACTTC. Residues: CASSEQYVPGQGTNEQYF.

The chain uses TRBV5-1 and TRBJ1-2; 9 bases line up with TRBD1. V was pared by 4 bases and J by 6 bases, with 4 bases of the junction left unmatched. Germline lookup yields CDR1 SGHRS and CDR2 YFSETQ. The CDR3 totals 13 residues. CDR3 sequence: CASSDRTGDGYTF. For the CDR3, the DNA is TGCGCCAGCAGCGATAGGACAGGGGATGGCTACACCTTC.

This clone was seen only a few times. The rearrangement links TRBV18 to TRBJ1-2; TRBD1 aligns across 7 bases. From germline, CDR1 is KGHSH and CDR2 LQKENI. V was clipped by 5 bases and J by 3 bases; unmatched bases: 3. The CDR3 has 13 amino acids. The CDR3 coding sequence is TGTGCCAGCTCATCTGACAGGGACTATGGCTACACCTTC. Its translation is CASSSDRDYGYTF.

This chain links TRBV19 with TRBJ1-6; 8 bases are a match to TRBD1. The germline CDR1 and CDR2 sequences are LNHDA and SQIVND (reference sequence). Germline trimming cut 6 bases from V and 7 bases from J; bases unmatched to any gene: 8. The CDR3 runs 15 residues. CDR3 sequence reads: CASRPQGARNSPLHF. The CDR3 nucleotides are TGTGCCAGTAGGCCCCAGGGGGCGCGGAATTCACCCCTCCACTTT.

The rearrangement uses TRBV10-3 and TRBJ2-7; 10 nucleotides match TRBD1. J gave up 3 bases and V 0 bases, and 8 bases lay outside the gene matches. This CDR3 contains 17 residues. The V gene's germline CDR1 is ENHRY and CDR2 SYGVKD. CDR3 protein: CAISESLGQGYHYEQYF. The CDR3 region has the DNA TGTGCCATCAGTGAGTCGTTGGGACAGGGGTACCACTACGAGCAGTACTTC.